The text below deals with one T cell receptor beta chain. This specimen belongs to a study of T cell changes during pregnancy in multiple sclerosis. Assay: immunoSEQ multiplex PCR; the TCRdb copy retains only in-frame clones and omits some. This table has 84,000 or so clones, over 90% appearing once. The CDR3 spans 17 residues. The receptor was isolated from a female donor with multiple sclerosis, enrolled in a pregnancy study. The material sequenced was peripheral blood, taken in the third trimester of pregnancy. The genes are TRBV21-1 and TRBJ2-3; TRBD2 is the table's D call and was not checked against the DNA. TRBV21-1 is a documented pseudogene. The CDR3, as DNA: TGTGCCAGCACTCTACAGATAGCGGGAGGGCCTAAAGATACGCAGTATTTT. Its protein is CASTLQIAGGPKDTQYF.